What follows are 26 T cell receptor beta chains derived from one specimen sequenced in a study of cytomegalovirus exposure and HLA in healthy donors. Primers: 60 Vbeta forward and 13 Jbeta reverse. Here immunoSEQ multiplex PCR was the method, and the copy in TCRdb shows in-frame clones only, minus some. The data show over 150,000 clones, roughly four fifths seen once. Sequenced input: PBMCs. Receptor source: a man between 45 and 60 years old in good health and CMV-seropositive.

This chain connects TRBV7-3 to TRBJ2-1; tentative D call: TRBD2 (6 bases). Per germline, CDR1 SGHTA and CDR2 FQGTGA. This CDR3 is 15 amino acids long. The germline V and J ends were trimmed by 5 bases and 3 bases, with 14 bases remaining between them. CDR3 protein: CASSPGVADYNEQFF. The CDR3 DNA is TGTGCCAGCAGCCCGGGGGTAGCGGACTACAATGAGCAGTTCTTC.

This clone appeared a few times. The V gene is TRBV7-9, the J gene TRBJ1-5; no clear D. CDR1 and CDR2 from the germline V gene are SEHNR and FQNEAQ (reference sequence). Trimming left V 5 bases short and J 1 base short, with 9 bases between. The CDR3 length is 14 residues. The CDR3 is CASSPIGSNQPQHF. CDR3 coding DNA: TGTGCCAGCAGCCCGATCGGGAGCAATCAGCCCCAGCATTTT.

The chain employs TRBV4-3 and TRBJ1-4; D call uncertain. The V end was cut by 0 bases, the J end by 2 bases, with 4 bases between. Germline-derived CDR1 and CDR2 are LGHNA and YSLEER. The CDR3 is made up of 14 amino acids. CDR3 sequence reads: CASSQDSTNEKLFF. CDR3 in DNA: TGCGCCAGCAGCCAAGATTCGACTAATGAAAAACTGTTTTTT.

This clone has a handful of counts. The CDR3: CASSPDGGSNQPQHF. DNA for the CDR3: TGTGCCAGCAGCCCAGACGGAGGGAGCAATCAGCCCCAGCATTTT. V gene TRBV9 combines with J gene TRBJ1-5, with no clear D. CDR1 and CDR2 from the germline V gene are SGDLS and YYNGEE. The CDR3 consists of 15 residues. Trimming pared 4 bases from V and 1 base from J, leaving 12 bases between.

V and J are TRBV2 and TRBJ2-7; D call uncertain. The length of the CDR3 is 13 residues. Trimming cost V 1 base and J 4 bases, with 8 bases left between them. CDR1 SNHLY and CDR2 FYNNEI come from the germline V gene. CDR3 amino acids: CASSEGARYEQYF. The DNA of the CDR3 is TGTGCCAGCAGTGAAGGCGCTCGATACGAGCAGTACTTC.

This chain's CDR3 is CASSQAWRSQPNYGYTF. For the CDR3, the DNA is TGCGCCAGCAGCCAAGCATGGCGGAGCCAGCCTAACTATGGCTACACCTTC. The chain couples TRBV4-1 to TRBJ1-2; D unresolved. This CDR3 is built from 17 residues. V shed 1 base and J shed 0 bases, with 15 bases lying between them. Germline V lookup: CDR1 MGHRA, CDR2 YSYEKL.

The rearrangement links TRBV4-2 to TRBJ2-5; D is ambiguous. Trimming removed 4 bases from V and 11 bases from J, with 20 bases in between. Germline V gene sequence: CDR1 LGHNA, CDR2 YNFKEQ. The length of the CDR3 is 14 residues. In DNA, the CDR3 is TGTGCCAGCAGCCTCTTAACTAATTTCAAAGAGCAGTACTTC. Amino acids: CASSLLTNFKEQYF.

V is TRBV15 and J is TRBJ2-7; 9 bases match TRBD1. The CDR3 is 15 residues long. Trimming cost V 2 bases and J 5 bases; bases outside gene matches: 7. CDR1 is LNHNV, CDR2 YYDKDF, per germline (reference sequence). CDR3 nucleotide sequence: TGTGCCACCAGCAGAAGGACAGGGGTTTACCACGAGCAGTACTTC. Amino acids: CATSRRTGVYHEQYF.

This CDR3 reads CASSPRGQGGQETQYF. CDR3 DNA sequence: TGTGCCAGTAGTCCCCGAGGACAGGGAGGCCAAGAGACCCAGTACTTC. The chain carries TRBV19 and TRBJ2-5; 8 bases agree with TRBD1. Germline lookup yields CDR1 LNHDA and CDR2 SQIVND (reference sequence). Unmatched junction bases numbered 9, after V lost 5 bases and J lost 1 base. CDR3 length equals 16 residues.

The chain carries TRBV9 and TRBJ2-7, with 10 bases lining up with TRBD1. CDR1 is SGDLS, CDR2 YYNGEE, per germline. Germline trimming cut 3 bases from V and 6 bases from J; bases unmatched to any gene: 12. The length of the CDR3 is 16 residues. The CDR3 spells CASSAPRDRGSREQYF. CDR3 sequence (DNA): TGTGCCAGCAGCGCCCCACGGGACAGGGGCTCCCGCGAGCAGTACTTC. Full variable domain (rest looked up from reference TRBV9 and TRBJ2-7): DSGVTQTPKHLITATGQRVTLRCSPRSGDLSVYWYQQSLDQGLQFLIQYYNGEERAKGNILERFSAQQFPDLHSELNLSSLELGDSALYFCASSAPRDRGSREQYFGPGTRLTVT.

This clone was observed once. The rearrangement links TRBV7-2 to TRBJ2-1, with 13 bases that match TRBD2. CDR1 is SGHTA, CDR2 FQGNSA, per germline. Germline trimming cut 5 bases from V and 10 bases from J; bases unmatched to any gene: 11. The CDR3 spans 16 residues. CDR3 loop: CASSPRTSGRTGEQFF. The CDR3 coding sequence is TGTGCCAGCAGCCCCCGGACTAGCGGGAGAACGGGGGAGCAGTTCTTC.

V and J are TRBV19 and TRBJ2-5, with 8 positions matching TRBD2. Germline V gene sequence: CDR1 LNHDA, CDR2 SQIVND (reference sequence). The CDR3 runs 16 residues. V shed 3 bases, J shed 2 bases, and the junction held 8 bases outside the gene matches. The CDR3 sequence: CASSIGPGGTQETQYF. As DNA, the CDR3 is TGTGCCAGTAGTATCGGACCGGGAGGGACACAAGAGACCCAGTACTTC.

The V call is TRBV21-1, the J call TRBJ2-7; the table assigns TRBD1, which was not confirmed against the DNA. TRBV21-1 is a documented pseudogene. This CDR3 has 17 residues. CDR3 protein: CASSKEIPETDSYEQYF. CDR3 DNA sequence: TGTGCCAGCAGCAAAGAAATTCCAGAGACAGACTCCTACGAGCAGTACTTC.

The chain couples TRBV14 to TRBJ2-7, with D perhaps matching TRBD2 (6 bases). V lost 2 bases and J 0 bases, leaving 14 bases between the germline ends. This CDR3 region has 16 residues. Looked up from germline, CDR1 is SGHDN and CDR2 is FVKESK. The CDR3 nucleotides are TGTGCCAGCAGCCAACGCGGGACTTTGAACTCCTACGAGCAGTACTTC. Protein sequence: CASSQRGTLNSYEQYF.

The rearrangement uses TRBV5-1 and TRBJ1-5; maybe TRBD1 (5 bases). From germline, CDR1 is SGHRS and CDR2 YFSETQ. The CDR3 extends over 15 amino acids. Trimming stripped 5 bases from V and 2 bases from J, with 14 bases between. CDR3 bases: TGCGCCAGCAGTAGGGGAGGGCAACGCAATCAGCCCCAGCATTTT. Protein: CASSRGGQRNQPQHF.

This clone appeared once. This chain uses TRBV5-1 with TRBJ2-3; 13 positions match TRBD2. The trim removed 4 bases at V and 3 bases at J, leaving 5 bases unmatched. Germline CDR1 SGHRS, CDR2 YFSETQ. CDR3 length equals 16 residues. The CDR3 region is CASSRRLAGGTDTQYF. The DNA of the CDR3 is TGCGCCAGCAGCCGGCGACTAGCGGGAGGTACAGATACGCAGTATTTT.

The chain carries TRBV9 and TRBJ2-1; TRBD2 might be the D (7 bases). This CDR3 is 16 amino acids long. V lost 3 bases and J 4 bases, leaving 17 bases between the germline ends. Germline V gives CDR1 SGDLS, CDR2 YYNGEE. CDR3 sequence reads: CASSGRGAMIYNEQFF. Here the CDR3 DNA reads TGTGCCAGCAGCGGCCGGGGGGCGATGATATACAATGAGCAGTTCTTC.

This clone was counted only a few times. This chain connects TRBV4-3 to TRBJ2-3; D remains ambiguous. CDR1 LGHNA and CDR2 YSLEER come from the germline V gene. The V end was cut by 4 bases, the J end by 3 bases, with 11 bases between. CDR3 length: 14 amino acids. The CDR3 protein is CASSRTSGTDTQYF. The CDR3, as DNA: TGCGCCAGCAGCCGTACATCCGGGACAGATACGCAGTATTTT.

This chain uses TRBV6-1 with TRBJ2-5, with D perhaps matching TRBD2 (7 bases). Between the trimmed V and J ends, which lost 4 bases and 5 bases, there was a span of 17 bases. CDR1 is MNHNS, CDR2 SASEGT, per germline. The CDR3 spans 15 residues. CDR3 in amino acids: CASSAMGGQGETQYF. Here the CDR3 DNA reads TGTGCCAGCAGTGCTATGGGGGGGCAGGGGGAGACCCAGTACTTC.

As regards this clone: Other nucleotide sequences from this sample produce the same CDR3. The chain combines TRBV30 with TRBJ2-7; 7 nucleotides match TRBD1. The CDR3 contains 12 residues. Germline loops: CDR1 GTSNPN, CDR2 SVGIG (reference sequence). The V gene end was trimmed by 0 bases and the J gene end by 4 bases; junction bases not matched to a gene: 0. CDR3 protein: CAWSVQGYEQYF. The DNA of the CDR3 is TGTGCCTGGAGTGTACAGGGGTACGAGCAGTACTTC.

This sequence joins TRBV28 and TRBJ1-3, with D possibly matching TRBD1 (6 bases). The CDR3 consists of 16 residues. Germline-derived CDR1 and CDR2 are MDHEN and SYDVKM. The V end was cut by 5 bases, the J end by 7 bases, with 21 bases between. CDR3 nucleotides: TGTGCCAGCAGTCCCTCCAGCAGGGGTTATGGTAACACCATATATTTT. Amino acids: CASSPSSRGYGNTIYF. The full variable domain, its missing parts supplied by reference TRBV28 and TRBJ1-3, is DVKVTQSSRYLVKRTGEKVFLECVQDMDHENMFWYRQDPGLGLRLIYFSYDVKMKEKGDIPEGYSVSREKKERFSLILESASTNQTSMYLCASSPSSRGYGNTIYFGEGSWLTVV.

This clone was detected a few times. The sample carries other DNA sequences with the same CDR3. The chain combines TRBV5-1 with TRBJ2-2; 7 bases map to TRBD1. V lost 5 bases and J lost 4; bases outside the gene matches: 11. Germline assignment: CDR1 SGHRS and CDR2 YFSETQ. The CDR3 totals 16 residues. The CDR3 loop is CASRLTGEVFTGELFF. The CDR3 DNA follows: TGCGCCAGCAGACTTACAGGGGAAGTTTTCACCGGGGAGCTGTTTTTT.

The V call is TRBV19, the J call TRBJ1-5; 8 bases align to TRBD1. CDR3 length: 17 residues. Germline CDR1 LNHDA, CDR2 SQIVND (reference sequence). V dropped 5 bases and J dropped 2; count of bases not matched to a gene: 11. CDR3 nucleotide sequence: TGTGCCAGTAGTCGGGGACAGGCGTCGGCAGGCAATCAGCCCCAGCATTTT. It codes for CASSRGQASAGNQPQHF.

The chain carries TRBV6-1 and TRBJ2-7, with TRBD1 matching over 8 bases. The V segment lost 6 bases and the J segment 7 bases; nucleotides outside the gene matches: 14. Germline V gene sequence: CDR1 MNHNS, CDR2 SASEGT. The CDR3 is 15 residues long. The CDR3 DNA follows: TGTGCCAGCAGGCCGGACAGGGTCAGACAAAGGGAGCAGTACTTC. This translates into CASRPDRVRQREQYF.

The chain joins TRBV7-2 to TRBJ2-2; D ambiguous. V shed 1 base and J shed 8 bases, with 11 bases lying between them. The germline CDR1 and CDR2 sequences are SGHTA and FQGNSA. The CDR3 contains 14 residues. CDR3 DNA sequence: TGTGCCAGCAGCTTAGTGACGGCGGCGGGGGAGCTGTTTTTT. Translated, it gives CASSLVTAAGELFF. Using reference TRBV7-2 and TRBJ2-2 for the parts outside the CDR3, the full variable domain is GAGVSQSPSNKVTEKGKDVELRCDPISGHTALYWYRQSLGQGLEFLIYFQGNSAPDKSGLPSDRFSAERTGGSVSTLTIQRTQQEDSAVYLCASSLVTAAGELFFGEGSRLTVL.

V gene TRBV19 combines with J gene TRBJ2-5, with D uncertain. V gave up 2 bases and J gave up 2 bases, with 6 bases separating them. CDR3 length: 13 residues. In germline, CDR1 is LNHDA, CDR2 SQIVND (reference sequence). CDR3: CASSINQQETQYF. CDR3 in DNA: TGTGCCAGTAGTATAAACCAGCAAGAGACCCAGTACTTC.